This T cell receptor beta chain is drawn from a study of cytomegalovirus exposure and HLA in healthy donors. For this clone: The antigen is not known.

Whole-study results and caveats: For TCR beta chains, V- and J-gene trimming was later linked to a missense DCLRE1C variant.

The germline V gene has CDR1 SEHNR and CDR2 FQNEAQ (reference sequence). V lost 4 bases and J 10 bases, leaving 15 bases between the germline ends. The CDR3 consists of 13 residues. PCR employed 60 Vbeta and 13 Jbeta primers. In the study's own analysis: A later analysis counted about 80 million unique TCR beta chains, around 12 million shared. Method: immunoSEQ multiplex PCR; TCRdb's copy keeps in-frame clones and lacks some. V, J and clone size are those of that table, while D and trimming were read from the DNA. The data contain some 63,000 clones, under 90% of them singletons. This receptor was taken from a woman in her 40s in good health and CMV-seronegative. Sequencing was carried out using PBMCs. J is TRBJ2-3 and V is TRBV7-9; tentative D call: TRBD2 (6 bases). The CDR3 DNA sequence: TGTGCCAGCAGCTCTCCTACTAGGAGGGCGCAGTATTTT. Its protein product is CASSSPTRRAQYF.